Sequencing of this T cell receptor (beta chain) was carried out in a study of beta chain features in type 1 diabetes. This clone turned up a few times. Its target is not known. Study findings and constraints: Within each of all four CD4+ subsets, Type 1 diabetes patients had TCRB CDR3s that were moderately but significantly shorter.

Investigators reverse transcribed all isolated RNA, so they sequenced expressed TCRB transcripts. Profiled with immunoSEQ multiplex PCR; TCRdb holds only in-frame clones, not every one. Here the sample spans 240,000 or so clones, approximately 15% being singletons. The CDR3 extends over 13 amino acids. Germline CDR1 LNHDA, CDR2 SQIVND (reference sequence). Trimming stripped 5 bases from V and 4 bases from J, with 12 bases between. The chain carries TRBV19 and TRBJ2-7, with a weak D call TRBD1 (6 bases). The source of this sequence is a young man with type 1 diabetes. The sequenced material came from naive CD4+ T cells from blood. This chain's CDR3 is CASSVRGGYEQYF. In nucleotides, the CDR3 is TGTGCCAGTAGTGTCAGGGGCGGGTACGAGCAGTACTTC.